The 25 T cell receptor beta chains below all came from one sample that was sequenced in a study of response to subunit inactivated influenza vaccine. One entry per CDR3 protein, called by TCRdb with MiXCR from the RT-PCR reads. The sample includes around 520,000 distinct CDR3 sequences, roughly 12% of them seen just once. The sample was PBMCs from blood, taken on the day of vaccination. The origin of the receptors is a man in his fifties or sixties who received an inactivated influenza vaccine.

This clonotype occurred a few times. CDR3 loop: CASSSGLKHGETQYF. As DNA, the CDR3 is TGTGCCAGCAGCTCGGGATTAAAACACGGGGAGACCCAGTACTTC. The chain employs TRBV7-2 and TRBJ2-5, with D maybe TRBD2 (5 bases). The CDR3 has 15 residues. Germline V gives CDR1 SGHTA, CDR2 FQGNSA. The ends were cut back, 4 bases at V and 5 bases at J, with 17 bases in the middle.

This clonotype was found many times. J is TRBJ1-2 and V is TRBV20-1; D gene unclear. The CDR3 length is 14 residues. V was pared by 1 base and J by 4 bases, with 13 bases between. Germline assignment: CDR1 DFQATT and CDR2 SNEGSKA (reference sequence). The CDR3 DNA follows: TGCAGTGCTAGAGGGTCCGGAAGCTCCTATGGCTACACCTTC. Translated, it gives CSARGSGSSYGYTF.

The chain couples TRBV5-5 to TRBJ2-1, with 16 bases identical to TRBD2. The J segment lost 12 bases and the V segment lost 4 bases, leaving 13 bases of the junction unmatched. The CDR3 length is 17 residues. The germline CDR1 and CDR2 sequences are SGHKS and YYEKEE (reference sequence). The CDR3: CASSPEKGLAGGPGQFF. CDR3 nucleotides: TGTGCCAGCAGCCCGGAGAAGGGACTAGCGGGAGGGCCGGGGCAGTTCTTC.

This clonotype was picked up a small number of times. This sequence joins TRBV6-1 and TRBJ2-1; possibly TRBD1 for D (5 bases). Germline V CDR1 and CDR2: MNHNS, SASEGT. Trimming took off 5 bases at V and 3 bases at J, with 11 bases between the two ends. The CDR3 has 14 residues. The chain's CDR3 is CASSQGMDYNEQFF. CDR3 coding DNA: TGTGCCAGCAGTCAGGGCATGGACTACAATGAGCAGTTCTTC.

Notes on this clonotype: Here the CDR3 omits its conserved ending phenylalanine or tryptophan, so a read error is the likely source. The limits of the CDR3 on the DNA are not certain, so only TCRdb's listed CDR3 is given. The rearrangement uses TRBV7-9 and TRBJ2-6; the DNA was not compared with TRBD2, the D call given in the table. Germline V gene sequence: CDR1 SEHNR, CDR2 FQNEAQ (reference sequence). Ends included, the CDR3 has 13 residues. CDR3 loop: CASSSRSGRTPLL.

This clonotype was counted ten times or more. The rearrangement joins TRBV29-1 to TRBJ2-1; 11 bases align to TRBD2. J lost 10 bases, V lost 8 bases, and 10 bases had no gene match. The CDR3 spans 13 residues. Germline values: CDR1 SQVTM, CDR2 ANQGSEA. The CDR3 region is CSPRLAGHEEQFF. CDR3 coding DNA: TGCAGCCCAAGACTAGCGGGACATGAAGAGCAGTTCTTC.

The CDR3 DNA reads TGTGCCAGCAGCCCGGGACGGGGCCCGAGCTCTGGGGCCAACGTCCTGACTTTC. The encoded protein is CASSPGRGPSSGANVLTF. This chain uses TRBV9 with TRBJ2-6; D is tentatively TRBD1 or TRBD2 (5 bases each). Trimming removed 4 bases at V and 0 bases at J, with 17 bases between. CDR1 is SGDLS and CDR2 is YYNGEE in the germline V gene. The CDR3 spans 18 residues.

The DNA for the CDR3 is TGTGCCAGCAGCCAAGTTGAACCAAGCGGGAGGATTAAGACCCAGTACTTC. Its translation: CASSQVEPSGRIKTQYF. The V and J genes are TRBV4-2 and TRBJ2-5; 9 nucleotides match TRBD2. V gave up 1 base and J gave up 6 bases; unmatched junction bases: 12. The germline CDR1 and CDR2 sequences are LGHNA and YNFKEQ. The CDR3 is made up of 17 amino acids.

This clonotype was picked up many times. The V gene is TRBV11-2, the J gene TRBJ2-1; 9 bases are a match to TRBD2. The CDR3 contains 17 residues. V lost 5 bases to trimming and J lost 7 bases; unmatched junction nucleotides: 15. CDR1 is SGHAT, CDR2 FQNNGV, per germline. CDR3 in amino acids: CASSLGAGGPLINEQFF. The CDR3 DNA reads TGTGCCAGCAGCCTGGGAGCGGGGGGCCCTCTCATTAATGAGCAGTTCTTC.

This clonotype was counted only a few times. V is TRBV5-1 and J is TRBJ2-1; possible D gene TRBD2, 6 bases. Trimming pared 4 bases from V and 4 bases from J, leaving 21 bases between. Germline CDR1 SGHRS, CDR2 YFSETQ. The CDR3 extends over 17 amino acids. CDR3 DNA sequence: TGCGCCAGCAGCACCCCGGTTGTGGGAGGCTCTTACAATGAGCAGTTCTTC. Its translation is CASSTPVVGGSYNEQFF.

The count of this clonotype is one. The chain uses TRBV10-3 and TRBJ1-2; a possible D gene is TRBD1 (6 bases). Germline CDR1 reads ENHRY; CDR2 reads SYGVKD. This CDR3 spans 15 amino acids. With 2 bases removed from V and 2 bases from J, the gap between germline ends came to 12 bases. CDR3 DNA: TGTGCCATCAGTGAGAGCCCGACAGGAAACTATGGCTACACCTTC. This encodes CAISESPTGNYGYTF.

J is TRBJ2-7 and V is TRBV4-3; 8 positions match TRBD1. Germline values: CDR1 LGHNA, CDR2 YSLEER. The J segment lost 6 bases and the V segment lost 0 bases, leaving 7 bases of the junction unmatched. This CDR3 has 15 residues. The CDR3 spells CASSQDPGQGFEQYF. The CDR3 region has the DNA TGCGCCAGCAGCCAAGATCCCGGACAGGGTTTCGAGCAGTACTTC.

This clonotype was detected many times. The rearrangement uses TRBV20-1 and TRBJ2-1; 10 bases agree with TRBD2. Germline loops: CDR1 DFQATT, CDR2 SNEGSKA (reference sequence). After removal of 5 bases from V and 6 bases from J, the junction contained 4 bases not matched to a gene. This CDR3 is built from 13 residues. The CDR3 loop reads CSAASGGVNEQFF. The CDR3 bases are TGCAGTGCTGCCAGCGGGGGGGTCAATGAGCAGTTCTTC.

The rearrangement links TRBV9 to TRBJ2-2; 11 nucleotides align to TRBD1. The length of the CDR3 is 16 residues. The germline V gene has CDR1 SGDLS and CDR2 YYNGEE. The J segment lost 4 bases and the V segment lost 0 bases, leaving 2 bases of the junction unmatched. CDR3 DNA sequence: TGTGCCAGCAGCGTAGCTGGGACAGGGGGCACCGGGGAGCTGTTTTTT. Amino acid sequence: CASSVAGTGGTGELFF.

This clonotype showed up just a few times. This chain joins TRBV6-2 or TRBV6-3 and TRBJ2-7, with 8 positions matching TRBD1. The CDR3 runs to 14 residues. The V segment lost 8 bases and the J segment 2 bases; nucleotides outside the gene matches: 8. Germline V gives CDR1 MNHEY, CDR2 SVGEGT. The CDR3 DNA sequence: TGTGCCAGCGGACCACAGGGGGGCCCCTACGAGCAGTACTTC. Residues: CASGPQGGPYEQYF.

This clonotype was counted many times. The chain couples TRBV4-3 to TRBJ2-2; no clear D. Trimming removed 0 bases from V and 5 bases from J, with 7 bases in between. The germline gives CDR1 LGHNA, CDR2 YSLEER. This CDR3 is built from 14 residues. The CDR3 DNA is TGCGCCAGCAGCCAAGATTGGGGAACCGGGGAGCTGTTTTTT. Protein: CASSQDWGTGELFF.

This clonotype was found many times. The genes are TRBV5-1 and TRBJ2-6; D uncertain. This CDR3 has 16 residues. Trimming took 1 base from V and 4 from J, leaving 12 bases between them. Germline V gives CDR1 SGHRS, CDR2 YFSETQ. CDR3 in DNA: TGCGCCAGCAGCTTGTCTCCGGGTACCGGGGCCAACGTCCTGACTTTC. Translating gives CASSLSPGTGANVLTF.

DNA for the CDR3: TGCAGCGTTGAAGATAGTAGGGGGCCCGGGGAGCTGTTTTTT. Translation gives CSVEDSRGPGELFF. The V gene is TRBV29-1, the J gene TRBJ2-2; 7 nucleotides agree with TRBD1. The J segment lost 6 bases and the V segment lost 0 bases, leaving 4 bases of the junction unmatched. The CDR3 contains 14 residues. Germline values: CDR1 SQVTM, CDR2 ANQGSEA.

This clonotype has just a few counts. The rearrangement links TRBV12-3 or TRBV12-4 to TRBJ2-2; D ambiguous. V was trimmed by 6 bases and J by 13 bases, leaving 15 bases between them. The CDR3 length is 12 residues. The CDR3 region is CASSSATAALFF. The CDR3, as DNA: TGTGCCAGCAGCTCTGCAACCGCAGCGCTGTTTTTT.

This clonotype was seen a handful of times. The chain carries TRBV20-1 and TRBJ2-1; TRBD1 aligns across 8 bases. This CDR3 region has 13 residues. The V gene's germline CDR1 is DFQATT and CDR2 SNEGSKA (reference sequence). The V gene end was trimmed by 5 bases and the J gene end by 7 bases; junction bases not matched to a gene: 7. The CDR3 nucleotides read TGCAGTGCTTTTACGACAGGGGCGAATGAGCAGTTCTTC. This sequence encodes CSAFTTGANEQFF.

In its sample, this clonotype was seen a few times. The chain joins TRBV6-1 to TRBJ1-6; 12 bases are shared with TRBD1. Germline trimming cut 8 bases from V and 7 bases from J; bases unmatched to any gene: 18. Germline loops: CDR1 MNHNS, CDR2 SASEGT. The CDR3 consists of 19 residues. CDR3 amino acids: CASLQWGQGAREGNSPLHF. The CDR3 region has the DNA TGTGCCAGCCTGCAATGGGGACAGGGGGCGAGAGAGGGGAATTCACCCCTCCACTTT.

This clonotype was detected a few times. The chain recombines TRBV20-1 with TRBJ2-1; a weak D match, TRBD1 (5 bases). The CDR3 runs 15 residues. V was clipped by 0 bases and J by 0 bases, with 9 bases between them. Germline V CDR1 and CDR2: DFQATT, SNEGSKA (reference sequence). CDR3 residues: CSARDRQFSYNEQFF. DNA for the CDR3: TGCAGTGCTAGAGACCGACAGTTCTCCTACAATGAGCAGTTCTTC.

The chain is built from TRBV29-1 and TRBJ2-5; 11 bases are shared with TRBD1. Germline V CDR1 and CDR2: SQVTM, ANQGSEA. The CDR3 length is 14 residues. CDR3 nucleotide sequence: TGCAACTTGACGGACAGGGGGCGCGCTGAGACCCAGTACTTC. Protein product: CNLTDRGRAETQYF. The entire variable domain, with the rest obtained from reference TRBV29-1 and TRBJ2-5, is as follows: SAVISQKPSRDICQRGTSLTIQCQVDSQVTMMFWYRQQPGQSLTLIATANQGSEATYESGFVIDKFPISRPNLTFSTLTVSNMSPEDSSIYLCNLTDRGRAETQYFGPGTRLLVL.

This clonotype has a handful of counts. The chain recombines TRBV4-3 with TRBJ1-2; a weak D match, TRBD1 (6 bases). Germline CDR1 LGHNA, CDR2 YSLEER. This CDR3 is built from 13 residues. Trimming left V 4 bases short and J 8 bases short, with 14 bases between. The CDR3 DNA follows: TGCGCCAGCAGCCCACTACAGGGCTGGGGCTACACCTTC. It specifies CASSPLQGWGYTF.

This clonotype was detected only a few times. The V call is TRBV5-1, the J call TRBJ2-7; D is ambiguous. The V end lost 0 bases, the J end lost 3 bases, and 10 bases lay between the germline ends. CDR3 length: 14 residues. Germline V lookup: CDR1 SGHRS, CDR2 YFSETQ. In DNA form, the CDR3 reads TGCGCCAGCAGCTTGGTTGGCCCGGGCTACGAGCAGTACTTC. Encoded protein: CASSLVGPGYEQYF.